This entry features one T cell receptor (beta chain) sequence. No antigen is known for it. The germline gives CDR1 SGHTA, CDR2 FQGTGA. Unmatched junction bases numbered 7, after V lost 5 bases and J lost 4 bases. This CDR3 contains 14 residues. These data belong to a study of T cells after yellow fever vaccination. About the study: In the case of low-cell-number fractions, SMART-Seq v4 Ultra Low Input was used for preparation. Study-wide findings and caveats: Most clones from primary vaccination resurfaced after the booster (around 97% CD4, approximately 88% CD8).

TCRdb processed the 5' RACE reads anew with MiXCR; each CDR3 protein has one entry. The sample records roughly 500,000 distinct CDR3 sequences, roughly 19% being singletons. The J gene is TRBJ1-1, the V gene TRBV7-3, with TRBD1 matching 7 bases. Here the sequenced sample was PBMCs, taken 15 days after the yellow fever booster vaccination. The receptor was isolated from a young man who received the YFV17D yellow fever vaccine. The CDR3 sequence: CASSPTGAVTEAFF. The CDR3, as DNA: TGTGCCAGCAGCCCTACAGGGGCGGTCACTGAAGCTTTCTTT.